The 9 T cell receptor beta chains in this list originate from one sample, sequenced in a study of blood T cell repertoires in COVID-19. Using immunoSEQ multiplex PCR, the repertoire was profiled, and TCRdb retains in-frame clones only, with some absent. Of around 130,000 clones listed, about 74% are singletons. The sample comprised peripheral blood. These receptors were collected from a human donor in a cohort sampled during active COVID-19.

In DNA form, the CDR3 reads TGTGCCAGCAGCTTACCCTGGACTAGCGGGAGGGCCGTGAGGACCGGGGAGCTGTTTTTT. This sequence encodes CASSLPWTSGRAVRTGELFF. This rearrangement joins TRBV7-8 to TRBJ2-2, with TRBD2 identical over 15 bases. This CDR3 is built from 20 residues. J gave up 5 bases and V 2 bases, and 12 bases lay outside the gene matches. Germline loops: CDR1 SGHVS, CDR2 FQNEAQ.

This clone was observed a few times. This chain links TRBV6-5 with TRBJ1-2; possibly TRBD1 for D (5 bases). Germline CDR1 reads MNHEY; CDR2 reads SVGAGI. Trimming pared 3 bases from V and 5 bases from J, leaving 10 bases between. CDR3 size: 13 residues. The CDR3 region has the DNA TGTGCCAGCAGTTATACAGGATCTTATGGCTACACCTTC. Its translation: CASSYTGSYGYTF.

CDR3 in DNA: TGTGCCAGCAGCTTAGGTAGCGGGGACTCCTACGAGCAGTACTTC. Protein: CASSLGSGDSYEQYF. This chain uses TRBV11-3 with TRBJ2-7, with 8 bases that match TRBD2. The CDR3 consists of 15 residues. Germline values: CDR1 SGHNT, CDR2 YENEEA. V shed 1 base and J 0 bases; nucleotides not matched to a gene: 2.

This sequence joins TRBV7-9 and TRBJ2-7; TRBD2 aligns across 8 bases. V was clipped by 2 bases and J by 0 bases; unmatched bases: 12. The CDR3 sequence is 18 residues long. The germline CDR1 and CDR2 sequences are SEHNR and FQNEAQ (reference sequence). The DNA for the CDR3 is TGTGCCAGCAGCTTAAGCCCCAAGACTAGCGCGAGCTCCTACGAGCAGTACTTC. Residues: CASSLSPKTSASSYEQYF.

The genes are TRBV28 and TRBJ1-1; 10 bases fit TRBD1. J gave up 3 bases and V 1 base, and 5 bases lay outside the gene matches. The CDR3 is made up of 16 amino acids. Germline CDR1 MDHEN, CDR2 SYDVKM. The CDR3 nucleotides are TGTGCCAGCAGTTTATATCTGGACAGGGGGGACACTGAAGCTTTCTTT. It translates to CASSLYLDRGDTEAFF.

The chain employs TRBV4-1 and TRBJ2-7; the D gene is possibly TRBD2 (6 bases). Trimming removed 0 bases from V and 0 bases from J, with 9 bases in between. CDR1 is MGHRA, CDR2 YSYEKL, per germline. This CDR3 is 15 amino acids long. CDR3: CASSQEGGLSYEQYF. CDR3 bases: TGCGCCAGCAGCCAAGAGGGGGGACTCTCCTACGAGCAGTACTTC.

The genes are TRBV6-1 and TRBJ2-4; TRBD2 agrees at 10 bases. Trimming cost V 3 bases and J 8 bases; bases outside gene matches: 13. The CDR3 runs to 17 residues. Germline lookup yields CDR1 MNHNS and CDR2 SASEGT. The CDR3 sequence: CASSERRASGSGYIQYF. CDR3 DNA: TGTGCCAGCAGTGAGAGGAGGGCTAGCGGGAGTGGGTACATTCAGTACTTC.

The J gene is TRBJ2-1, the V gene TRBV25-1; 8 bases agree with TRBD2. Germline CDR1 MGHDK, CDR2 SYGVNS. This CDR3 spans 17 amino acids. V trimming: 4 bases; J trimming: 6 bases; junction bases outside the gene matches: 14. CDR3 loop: CASSGSGGADWGNEQFF. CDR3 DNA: TGTGCCAGCAGTGGATCGGGGGGGGCGGATTGGGGCAATGAGCAGTTCTTC.

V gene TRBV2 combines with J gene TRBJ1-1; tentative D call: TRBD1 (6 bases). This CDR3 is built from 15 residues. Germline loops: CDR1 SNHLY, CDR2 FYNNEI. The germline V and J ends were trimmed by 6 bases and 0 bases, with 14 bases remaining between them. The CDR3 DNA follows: TGTGCCAGCAGGGGCCCGCAGGGGTTGAACACTGAAGCTTTCTTT. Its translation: CASRGPQGLNTEAFF. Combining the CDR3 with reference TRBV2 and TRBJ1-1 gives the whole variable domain EPEVTQTPSHQVTQMGQEVILRCVPISNHLYFYWYRQILGQKVEFLVSFYNNEISEKSEIFDDQFSVERPDGSNFTLKIRSTKLEDSAMYFCASRGPQGLNTEAFFGQGTRLTVV.